A single sample is the source of the 21 T cell receptor beta chains below, sequenced in a study of shared clonotypes between healthy human individuals. TCRdb's table, derived via immunoSEQ multiplex PCR, lists solely in-frame clones and lacks some. The data contain some 660,000 clones, roughly 73% of them seen just once; the ten biggest clones take up under 2%. The sample taken for sequencing was memory CD4+ T cells sorted from blood. The sample's subset: CD45RA-negative fraction. The origin of the receptors is a woman aged 30 to 39 in good health.

The V and J genes are TRBV19 and TRBJ2-3; D ambiguous. CDR3 size: 16 residues. The germline V gene encodes CDR1 LNHDA and CDR2 SQIVND (reference sequence). Trimming removed 6 bases at V and 0 bases at J, with 16 bases between. The DNA for the CDR3 is TGTGCCAGTAGCCCCTCCACAGCACCTAGCACAGATACGCAGTATTTT. Encoded protein: CASSPSTAPSTDTQYF.

The rearrangement uses TRBV5-1 and TRBJ2-3; 11 nucleotides line up with TRBD2. V dropped 4 bases and J dropped 0; count of bases not matched to a gene: 13. This CDR3 contains 19 residues. CDR1 is SGHRS and CDR2 is YFSETQ in the germline V gene. As DNA, the CDR3 is TGCGCCAGCAGCCTCATGGGGACTAGCGGAGTGTCTAGCACAGATACGCAGTATTTT. Its protein product is CASSLMGTSGVSSTDTQYF. Full variable domain (outside the CDR3, taken from reference TRBV5-1 and TRBJ2-3): KAGVTQTPRYLIKTRGQQVTLSCSPISGHRSVSWYQQTPGQGLQFLFEYFSETQRNKGNFPGRFSGRQFSNSRSEMNVSTLELGDSALYLCASSLMGTSGVSSTDTQYFGPGTRLTVL.

The chain recombines TRBV27 with TRBJ2-7, with 7 positions matching TRBD2. The CDR3 sequence is 14 residues long. Germline V gene sequence: CDR1 MNHEY, CDR2 SMNVEV (reference sequence). Germline trimming cut 5 bases from V and 4 bases from J; bases unmatched to any gene: 8. The CDR3 DNA reads TGTGCCAGCAGTCCTGGGGGGGTTATATACGAGCAGTACTTC. Its protein is CASSPGGVIYEQYF.

Written as DNA, the CDR3 is TGTGCCAGCACCGCGTCCTACTCCTACAATGAGCAGTTCTTC. Translation: CASTASYSYNEQFF. The chain employs TRBV7-2 and TRBJ2-1, with D hard to call. Germline V gene lookup returns CDR1 SGHTA and CDR2 FQGNSA. The CDR3 spans 14 residues. V was cut by 7 bases and J by 0 bases, with 10 bases left in between.

The chain recombines TRBV19 with TRBJ2-3; TRBD1 might be the D (7 bases). CDR1 and CDR2 (germline): LNHDA, SQIVND (reference sequence). This CDR3 region has 17 residues. The ends were cut back, 5 bases at V and 2 bases at J, with 20 bases in the middle. The CDR3 coding sequence is TGTGCCAGTAGTCTCTCCAGGGGGACTCCGATCACAGATACGCAGTATTTT. It translates to CASSLSRGTPITDTQYF.

V usage is TRBV30 and J usage is TRBJ1-4; the match to TRBD1 covers 8 bases. This CDR3 spans 14 amino acids. Germline V CDR1 and CDR2: GTSNPN, SVGIG (reference sequence). Trimming at V came to 1 base and at J to 6 bases, leaving 4 bases not matched to a gene. CDR3 nucleotides: TGTGCCTGGAGTGCCGGGACAGGATATGAAAAACTGTTTTTT. Residues: CAWSAGTGYEKLFF. Full variable domain (outside the CDR3, taken from reference TRBV30 and TRBJ1-4): SQTIHQWPATLVQPVGSPLSLECTVEGTSNPNLYWYRQAAGRGLQLLFYSVGIGQISSEVPQNLSASRPQDRQFILSSKKLLLSDSGFYLCAWSAGTGYEKLFFGSGTQLSVL.

V and J are TRBV5-1 and TRBJ2-1, with D perhaps TRBD2 (6 bases). Germline CDR1 is SGHRS and CDR2 is YFSETQ. V lost 4 bases to trimming and J lost 3 bases, with 14 bases between them. This CDR3 comprises 15 residues. This chain's CDR3 is CASSETSSGYNEQFF. CDR3 bases: TGCGCCAGCAGCGAGACTAGTAGTGGCTACAATGAGCAGTTCTTC.

This clone was seen more than once but under ten times. This rearrangement joins TRBV4-1 to TRBJ1-2, with D unclear. V was trimmed by 1 base and J by 3 bases, leaving 9 bases between them. The length of the CDR3 is 14 residues. CDR1 is MGHRA and CDR2 is YSYEKL in the germline V gene. As DNA, the CDR3 is TGCGCCAGCAGCCAAGGGGCACGGGACTATGGCTACACCTTC. It encodes CASSQGARDYGYTF.

The V call is TRBV7-9, the J call TRBJ1-5; D might be TRBD1 (6 bases). The CDR3 consists of 16 residues. The V end was cut by 1 base, the J end by 5 bases, with 15 bases between. Per the germline V gene, CDR1 is SEHNR and CDR2 is FQNEAQ (reference sequence). The CDR3 sequence: CASSLGAGAYDQPQHF. The CDR3 DNA is TGTGCCAGCAGCTTAGGGGCAGGGGCTTATGATCAGCCCCAGCATTTT.

This clone has at least ten counts. The chain carries TRBV6-1 and TRBJ2-7; weak D call: TRBD2 (6 bases). The CDR3 is 11 amino acids. Germline V gene sequence: CDR1 MNHNS, CDR2 SASEGT. Trimming shortened V by 8 bases and J by 8 bases, and 13 bases separated the two germline ends. CDR3 DNA sequence: TGTGCCAGCCCACCGGGGGTGAAGCAGTACTTC. Encoded protein: CASPPGVKQYF.

The rearrangement uses TRBV2 and TRBJ2-7; 7 bases fit TRBD2. This CDR3 is built from 11 residues. Germline CDR1 and CDR2: SNHLY and FYNNEI. V lost 6 bases, J lost 7 bases, and 3 bases stayed unmatched. CDR3 in DNA: TGTGCCAGCAGGCTCGGGGGGGAGCAGTACTTC. The encoded protein is CASRLGGEQYF.

The genes are TRBV28 and TRBJ1-4; the D gene is possibly TRBD1 (6 bases). This CDR3 has 15 amino acids. V lost 3 bases to trimming and J lost 4 bases, with 12 bases between them. Germline lookup yields CDR1 MDHEN and CDR2 SYDVKM. This CDR3 reads CASSFRGAGNEKLFF. The CDR3 coding sequence is TGTGCCAGCAGTTTTAGGGGGGCAGGTAATGAAAAACTGTTTTTT.

This chain connects TRBV7-2 to TRBJ1-3, with 7 bases that match TRBD1. The junction had 11 bases not matched to a gene; V was cut back by 5 bases and J by 4 bases. The V gene's germline CDR1 is SGHTA and CDR2 FQGNSA. The CDR3 length is 16 residues. CDR3 residues: CASSPTGLEGGNTIYF. CDR3 coding DNA: TGTGCCAGCAGCCCGACAGGGCTTGAGGGGGGAAACACCATATATTTT.

The genes are TRBV7-9 and TRBJ2-7, with 11 bases aligning to TRBD2. Germline CDR1 and CDR2: SEHNR and FQNEAQ (reference sequence). This CDR3 contains 16 residues. Trimming took 2 bases from V and 3 from J; bases not matched to a gene: 6. The CDR3 loop reads CASSLFRTSGSYEQYF. The CDR3 DNA sequence: TGTGCCAGCAGCTTATTCAGAACTAGCGGGAGCTACGAGCAGTACTTC.

The V and J genes are TRBV28 and TRBJ2-5; maybe TRBD2 (5 bases). The CDR3 is 14 amino acids. V lost 6 bases to trimming and J lost 1 base, with 12 bases between them. In germline, CDR1 is MDHEN, CDR2 SYDVKM. The CDR3 loop reads CASSLEEVQETQYF. In nucleotides, the CDR3 is TGTGCCAGCAGCTTGGAGGAGGTCCAAGAGACCCAGTACTTC.

The CDR3 nucleotides read TGCAGCGTCAACAGGGACTATGGCTACACCTTC. This codes for CSVNRDYGYTF. The chain uses TRBV29-1 and TRBJ1-2, with a possible D match to TRBD1 (6 bases). Per the germline V gene, CDR1 is SQVTM and CDR2 is ANQGSEA. The CDR3 length is 11 residues. Trimming stripped 6 bases from V and 3 bases from J, with 8 bases between.

The chain has TRBV6-5 and TRBJ1-4; D gene ambiguous. Germline CDR1 reads MNHEY; CDR2 reads SVGAGI. The length of the CDR3 is 14 residues. The V end lost 2 bases, the J end lost 4 bases, and 8 bases lay between the germline ends. CDR3 sequence (DNA): TGTGCCAGCAGTTACGGACGGCTTAATGAAAAACTGTTTTTT. Translating gives CASSYGRLNEKLFF.

The rearrangement links TRBV15 to TRBJ1-1, with a weak D call TRBD1 (6 bases). Germline lookup yields CDR1 LNHNV and CDR2 YYDKDF (reference sequence). This CDR3 is 15 amino acids long. Trimming cost V 3 bases and J 2 bases, with 13 bases left between them. Written as DNA, the CDR3 is TGTGCCACCAGCAGCCTCGGACAGCCCAACACTGAAGCTTTCTTT. Translating gives CATSSLGQPNTEAFF.

The CDR3 here is CASSQIAGATDTQYF. The CDR3 DNA reads TGTGCCAGCAGCCAGATAGCGGGAGCCACAGATACGCAGTATTTT. The chain combines TRBV14 with TRBJ2-3; 9 bases are a match to TRBD2. The CDR3 sequence is 15 residues long. CDR1 is SGHDN, CDR2 FVKESK, per germline. V was pared by 3 bases and J by 2 bases, with 3 bases of the junction left unmatched. Using reference TRBV14 and TRBJ2-3 for the parts outside the CDR3, the full variable domain is EAGVTQFPSHSVIEKGQTVTLRCDPISGHDNLYWYRRVMGKEIKFLLHFVKESKQDESGMPNNRFLAERTGGTYSTLKVQPAELEDSGVYFCASSQIAGATDTQYFGPGTRLTVL.

The J gene is TRBJ2-1, the V gene TRBV5-1; maybe TRBD2 (5 bases). The length of the CDR3 is 15 residues. Trimming took 2 bases from V and 7 from J, leaving 16 bases between them. Germline V gives CDR1 SGHRS, CDR2 YFSETQ. CDR3 in DNA: TGCGCCAGCAGCTTAGACCCGGGGATCGGGAATGAGCAGTTCTTC. Amino acid sequence: CASSLDPGIGNEQFF.

This clone appeared a few times. The chain carries TRBV7-9 and TRBJ1-4, with D uncertain. Deletions cut 6 bases from V and 0 bases from J, with 8 bases between. This CDR3 region has 14 residues. The germline CDR1 and CDR2 sequences are SEHNR and FQNEAQ (reference sequence). The CDR3 protein is CASRSSATNEKLFF. CDR3 bases: TGTGCCAGCAGGAGTTCTGCAACTAATGAAAAACTGTTTTTT.